This TCR beta chain was observed in a study of cytomegalovirus exposure and HLA in healthy donors. General study points: CMV serostatus was the sole immune exposure information available. Later, an analysis showed that TCR beta chains associated with HLA were more clonally expanded than others that were equally common.

Primers: 60 Vbeta forward and 13 Jbeta reverse. Libraries were prepared by immunoSEQ multiplex PCR; TCRdb keeps only in-frame clonotypes and omits some of them. This repertoire shows around 200,000 clones, 70% to 85% found once; its top ten account for 1% to 1.5%. The CDR3 runs to 13 residues. Germline CDR1 reads MGHDK; CDR2 reads SYGVNS. The count of this clone is one. What it binds is unknown. Germline is not matched at one junction end, which may reflect a read error. The same CDR3 is also encoded by other DNA sequences in this sample. The J gene is TRBJ2-1, the V gene TRBV25-1, with D maybe TRBD2 (6 bases). The source of this sequence is a girl aged 2-9 years in good health and CMV-seropositive. Sequenced sample: PBMCs. This chain's CDR3 is CASSEFMGGEQFF. The CDR3 DNA sequence: TGTGCCAGCAGCGAATTTATGGGAGGTGAGCAGTTCTTC.